The clone carrying this T cell receptor beta chain showed up just once. Its antigen is not known. The CDR3 runs to 16 residues. Germline V CDR1 and CDR2: SGHKS, YYEKEE (reference sequence). Trimming stripped 0 bases from V and 8 bases from J, with 15 bases between. This sample is part of a study of cytomegalovirus exposure and HLA in healthy donors. Primers for the PCR totalled 60 Vbeta and 13 Jbeta. Libraries were prepared by immunoSEQ multiplex PCR; TCRdb keeps only in-frame clonotypes and omits some of them. The data contain some 140,000 clones, roughly three quarters of them singletons. Findings of the study overall: TCR beta V segments were, for the most part, productive about 87% or about 30% of the time in an earlier analysis. The study put some 150 TCR beta chains on its list as cytomegalovirus-associated.

The receptor comes from a man aged 18 to 30 in good health and CMV-seronegative. The chain carries TRBV5-5 and TRBJ1-6, with a possible D match to TRBD1 (6 bases). Material: PBMCs. The chain's CDR3 is CASSLAGGLLDSPLHF. The CDR3 DNA reads as TGTGCCAGCAGCTTGGCCGGGGGGCTCCTTGATTCACCCCTCCACTTT. The full variable domain, completed using reference TRBV5-5 and TRBJ1-6, is DAGVTQSPTHLIKTRGQQVTLRCSPISGHKSVSWYQQVLGQGPQFIFQYYEKEERGRGNFPDRFSARQFPNYSSELNVNALLLGDSALYLCASSLAGGLLDSPLHFGNGTRLTVT.